The subject of this entry is one T cell receptor beta chain. Its antigen is as yet unknown. Assay: immunoSEQ multiplex PCR; the TCRdb copy retains only in-frame clones and omits some. The repertoire holds approximately 1.9 million clones, with just over 90% as singletons. This sample was taken from a study of shared clonotypes between healthy human individuals. Study-wide results and caveats: It was the non-shared clonotypes that had lower generation probabilities than clonotypes shared by all four donors.

Positive CCR7 selection of CD45RO-negative cells yielded the naive CD8 cells, and terminally differentiated effector memory CD45RA+ cells were excluded. Deletions cut 0 bases from V and 6 bases from J, with 12 bases between. Per germline, CDR1 SGHVS and CDR2 FQNEAQ. The CDR3 spans 15 residues. This rearrangement joins TRBV7-8 to TRBJ2-1; possible D gene TRBD2, 6 bases. The sequence came from a young man in good health. Some clones in this sample may be carry-over from other donors' samples. The sequenced sample was naive CD8+ T cells from PBMCs. CDR3 in amino acids: CASSLAFGGGNEQFF. The CDR3, as DNA: TGTGCCAGCAGCTTAGCGTTCGGGGGTGGCAATGAGCAGTTCTTC.